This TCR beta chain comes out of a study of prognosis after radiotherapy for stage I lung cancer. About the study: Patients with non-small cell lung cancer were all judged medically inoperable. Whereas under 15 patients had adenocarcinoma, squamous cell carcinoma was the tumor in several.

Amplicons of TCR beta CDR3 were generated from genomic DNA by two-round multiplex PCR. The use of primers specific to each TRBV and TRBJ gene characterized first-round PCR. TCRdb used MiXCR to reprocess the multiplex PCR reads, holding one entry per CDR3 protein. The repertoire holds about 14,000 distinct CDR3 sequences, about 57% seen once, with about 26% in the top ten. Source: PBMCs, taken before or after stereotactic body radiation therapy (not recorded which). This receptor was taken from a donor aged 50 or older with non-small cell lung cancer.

In nucleotides, the CDR3 is TGTGCCAGCAGCCAAGAAGGGCGCTCACCCCTCCACTTT. Translating it yields CASSQEGRSPLHF. The chain couples TRBV3-1 to TRBJ1-6; D is unclear. Trimming left V 0 bases short and J 10 bases short, with 7 bases between. The CDR3 runs 13 residues. Per germline, CDR1 LGHDT and CDR2 YNNKEL (reference sequence). Full variable domain (remainder filled in from reference TRBV3-1 and TRBJ1-6): DTAVSQTPKYLVTQMGNDKSIKCEQNLGHDTMYWYKQDSKKFLKIMFSYNNKELIINETVPNRFSPKSPDKAHLNLHINSLELGDSAVYFCASSQEGRSPLHFGNGTRLTVT.